The rows below give T cell receptor beta chains drawn from one sample of a study of control samples from healthy donors and cancer patients. The table came from immunoSEQ multiplex PCR; TCRdb's copy has only in-frame clones and leaves some out. The profile shows 120,000 to 150,000 clones, 85% to 95% of them singletons. Sequencing input: blood. The receptors shown here come from a man aged 35-49 years in good health. Each CDR3 is given with its conserved first and last residue. D genes are given only for firm matches. Size is stated for part of the rows, as once, few or many counts, or as a class when the clone is expanded.

TRBV29-1,.,TRBD1,12,TRBJ2-7,TGCAGCGTTTTGACAGGGGTCTACGAGCAGTACTTC,CSVLTGVYEQYF
TRBV28,.,TRBD1,14,TRBJ1-1,TGTGCCAGCAGTCTGGGACAGGGGAACACTGAAGCTTTCTTT,CASSLGQGNTEAFF
TRBV27,.,.,13,TRBJ2-1,TGTGCCAGCAGTAAGGGCTCCTACAATGAGCAGTTCTTC,CASSKGSYNEQFF
TRBV6-5,.,.,14,TRBJ1-6,TGTGCCAGCAGAGTGACAGGCGCGAATTCACCCCTCCACTTT,CASRVTGANSPLHF
TRBV7-3,.,.,13,TRBJ1-6,TGTGCCAGCGGCACCTCCTATAATTCACCCCTCCACTTT,CASGTSYNSPLHF
TRBV4-2,.,TRBD2,15,TRBJ2-7,TGTGCCAGCAGCCAAGTTACTAGCGGGACCTACGAGCAGTACTTC,CASSQVTSGTYEQYF
TRBV19,once,TRBD2,16,TRBJ2-3,TGTGCCAGTAGTGCCCTGAGCGGGGCCGCCCCAGATACGCAGTATTTT,CASSALSGAAPDTQYF
TRBV9,.,.,12,TRBJ2-2,TGTGCCAGCAGCGTATCGGACGGGGAGCTGTTTTTT,CASSVSDGELFF
TRBV7-9,.,.,13,TRBJ1-1,TGTGCCAGCAGCTTAGGGAGAAACACTGAAGCTTTCTTT,CASSLGRNTEAFF
TRBV5-1,.,.,15,TRBJ1-3,TGCGCCAGCAGCTTGGCCGGTAGCTCTGGAAACACCATATATTTT,CASSLAGSSGNTIYF
TRBV2,.,.,14,TRBJ2-7,TGTGCCAGCAGTGGCTGGCTTAGCTCCTACGAGCAGTACTTC,CASSGWLSSYEQYF
TRBV21-1,.,.,13,TRBJ1-1,TGTGCCAGCAGCAAAGATGGGCAGACTGAAGCTTTCTTT,CASSKDGQTEAFF
TRBV18,.,.,16,TRBJ2-3,TGTGCCAGCTCACCGTCGGGCAGGGGCGGCCCAGATACGCAGTATTTT,CASSPSGRGGPDTQYF
TRBV28,.,.,11,TRBJ2-1,TGTGCCAGCAGCCCAAGGTATGAGCAGTTCTTC,CASSPRYEQFF
TRBV15,.,.,15,TRBJ2-1,TGTGCCACCATCTACGGGAACCGCTCCTACAATGAGCAGTTCTTC,CATIYGNRSYNEQFF
TRBV9,.,TRBD2,16,TRBJ2-1,TGTGCCAGCAGCGGCCCCGCGGGGGGGCTCTACAATGAGCAGTTCTTC,CASSGPAGGLYNEQFF
TRBV15,.,.,17,TRBJ2-7,TGTGCCACCAGCAGAGTCAGGTTTCAGGGGATGTCCTACGAGCAGTACTTC,CATSRVRFQGMSYEQYF
TRBV4-1,.,.,13,TRBJ1-1,TGCGCCAGCAGCCAAGAACCGAACACTGAAGCTTTCTTT,CASSQEPNTEAFF
TRBV6-1,.,.,14,TRBJ2-3,TGTGCCAGCAGTGAAGCACAGGGTTTAGATACGCAGTATTTT,CASSEAQGLDTQYF
TRBV25-1,.,TRBD1,13,TRBJ2-2,TGTGCCAGCAGCCGAGGGGGCTACGGGGAGCTGTTTTTT,CASSRGGYGELFF
TRBV6-2/TRBV6-3,once,.,15,TRBJ2-3,TGTGCCAGCAGTTACTCGGAGGGTTACACAGATACGCAGTATTTT,CASSYSEGYTDTQYF
TRBV18,.,.,16,TRBJ1-6,TGTGCCAGCTCACCCACTAGTTCAGGGAGCCTTTCACCCCTCCACTTT,CASSPTSSGSLSPLHF
TRBV7-9,.,TRBD2,14,TRBJ2-7,TGTGCCAGCAGACGATCTAGCGGCTCCTACGAGCAGTACTTC,CASRRSSGSYEQYF
TRBV18,.,.,13,TRBJ1-2,TGTGCCAGCTCACCGGGAGCGGGCTATGGCTACACCTTC,CASSPGAGYGYTF